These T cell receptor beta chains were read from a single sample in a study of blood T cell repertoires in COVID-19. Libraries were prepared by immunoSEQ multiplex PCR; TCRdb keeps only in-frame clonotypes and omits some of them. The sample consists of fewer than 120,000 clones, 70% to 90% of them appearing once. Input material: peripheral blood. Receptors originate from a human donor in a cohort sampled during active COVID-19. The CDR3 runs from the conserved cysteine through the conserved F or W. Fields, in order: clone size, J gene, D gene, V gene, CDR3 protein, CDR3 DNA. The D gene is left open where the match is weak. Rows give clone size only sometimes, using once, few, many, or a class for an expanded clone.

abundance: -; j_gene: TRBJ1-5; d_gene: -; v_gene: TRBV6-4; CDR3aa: CASSVGPNQPQHF; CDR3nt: TGTGCCAGCAGCGTCGGTCCCAATCAGCCCCAGCATTTT
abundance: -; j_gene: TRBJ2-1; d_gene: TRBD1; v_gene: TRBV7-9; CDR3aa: CASGTRQGYSEQFF; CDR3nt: TGTGCCAGCGGCACTCGACAGGGATATAGTGAGCAGTTCTTC
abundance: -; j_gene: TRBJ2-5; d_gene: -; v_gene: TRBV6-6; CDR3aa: CASSPNLAVGGETQYF; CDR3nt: TGTGCCAGCAGTCCGAACCTAGCGGTAGGGGGAGAGACCCAGTACTTC
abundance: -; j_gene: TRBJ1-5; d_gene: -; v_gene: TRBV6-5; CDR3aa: CASSYGGNQPQHF; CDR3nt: TGTGCCAGCAGTTACGGGGGGAATCAGCCCCAGCATTTT
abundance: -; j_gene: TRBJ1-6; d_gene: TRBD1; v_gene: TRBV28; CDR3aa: CASSPAGQGSASPLHF; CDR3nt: TGTGCCAGCAGTCCGGCCGGACAGGGTTCGGCTTCACCCCTCCACTTT
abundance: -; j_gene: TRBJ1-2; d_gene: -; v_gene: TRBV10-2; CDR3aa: CASSEQGYGYTF; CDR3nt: TGCGCCAGCAGTGAGCAGGGCTATGGCTACACCTTC
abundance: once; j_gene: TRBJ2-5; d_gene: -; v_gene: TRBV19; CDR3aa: CASSSGSGLRGETQYF; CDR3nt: TGTGCCAGTAGTTCGGGTTCGGGACTCCGAGGTGAGACCCAGTACTTC
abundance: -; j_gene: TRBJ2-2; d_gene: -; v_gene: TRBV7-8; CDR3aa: CASSLFGTLGNTGELFF; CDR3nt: TGTGCCAGCAGCTTATTCGGAACTCTAGGAAACACCGGGGAGCTGTTTTTT
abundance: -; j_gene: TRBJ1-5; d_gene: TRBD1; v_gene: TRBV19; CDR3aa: CASKPRTGAGQPQHF; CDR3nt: TGTGCCAGTAAGCCCCGGACAGGGGCCGGTCAGCCCCAGCATTTT
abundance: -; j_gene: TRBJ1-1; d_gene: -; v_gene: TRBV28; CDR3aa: CASTFGGQTEAFF; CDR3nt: TGTGCCAGCACTTTCGGGGGGCAGACTGAAGCTTTCTTT
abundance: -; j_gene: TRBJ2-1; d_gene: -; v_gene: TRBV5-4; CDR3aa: CASRQTQTNNEQFF; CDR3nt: TGTGCCAGCAGACAGACACAAACAAACAATGAGCAGTTCTTC
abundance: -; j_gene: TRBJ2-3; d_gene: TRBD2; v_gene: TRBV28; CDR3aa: CASSLETSGRFDRSTDTQYF; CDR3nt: TGTGCCAGCAGTTTAGAAACTAGCGGGAGGTTTGATCGGAGCACAGATACGCAGTATTTT
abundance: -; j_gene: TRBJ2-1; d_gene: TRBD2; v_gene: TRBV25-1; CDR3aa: CASSDMAGVYNEQFF; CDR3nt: TGTGCCAGCAGTGATATGGCGGGAGTATACAATGAGCAGTTCTTC
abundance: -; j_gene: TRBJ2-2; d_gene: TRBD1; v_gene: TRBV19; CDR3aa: CASIQQGAGELFF; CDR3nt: TGTGCCAGTATTCAACAGGGGGCCGGGGAGCTGTTTTTT
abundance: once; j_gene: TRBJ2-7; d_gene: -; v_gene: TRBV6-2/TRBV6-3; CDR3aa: CASSKGGIASWEQYF; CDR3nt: TGTGCCAGCAGTAAAGGGGGAATAGCATCGTGGGAGCAGTACTTC
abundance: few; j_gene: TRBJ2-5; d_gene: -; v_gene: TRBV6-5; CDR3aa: CASSHSGQETQYF; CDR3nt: TGTGCCAGCAGTCACTCCGGGCAAGAGACCCAGTACTTC
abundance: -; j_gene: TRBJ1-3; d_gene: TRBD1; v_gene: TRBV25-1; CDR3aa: CASGQGRTGGNTIYF; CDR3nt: TGTGCCAGCGGACAGGGTCGGACGGGAGGAAACACCATATATTTT
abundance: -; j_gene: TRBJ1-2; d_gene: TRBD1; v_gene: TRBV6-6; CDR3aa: CASSYWTGDGYTF; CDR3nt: TGTGCCAGCAGTTACTGGACAGGGGATGGCTACACCTTC
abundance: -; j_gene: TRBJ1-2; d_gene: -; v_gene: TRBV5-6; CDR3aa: CASSTGLSSVYGYTF; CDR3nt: TGTGCCAGCAGCACGGGACTGAGCTCCGTCTATGGCTACACCTTC
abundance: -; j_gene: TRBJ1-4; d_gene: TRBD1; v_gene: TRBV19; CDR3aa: CASMGQGGPRWKLFF; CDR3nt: TGTGCCAGTATGGGACAGGGTGGCCCAAGGTGGAAACTGTTTTTT
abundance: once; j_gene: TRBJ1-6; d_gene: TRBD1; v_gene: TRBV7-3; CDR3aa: CASSLRGQGSYNSPLHF; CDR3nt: TGTGCCAGCAGCTTAAGGGGACAGGGCTCCTATAATTCACCCCTCCACTTT
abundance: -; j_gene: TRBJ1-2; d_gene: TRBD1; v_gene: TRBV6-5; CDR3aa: CASSYSISRGNYGYTF; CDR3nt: TGTGCCAGCAGTTACTCGATTTCCAGGGGGAACTATGGCTACACCTTC
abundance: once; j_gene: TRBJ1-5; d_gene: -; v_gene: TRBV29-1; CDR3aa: CSVGGPTGANQPQHF; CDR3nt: TGCAGCGTCGGGGGGCCGACGGGGGCCAATCAGCCCCAGCATTTT
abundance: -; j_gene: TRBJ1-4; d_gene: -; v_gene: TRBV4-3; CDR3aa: CASSQGAARGEKLFF; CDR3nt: TGCGCCAGCAGCCAAGGGGCAGCGAGGGGGGAAAAACTGTTTTTT
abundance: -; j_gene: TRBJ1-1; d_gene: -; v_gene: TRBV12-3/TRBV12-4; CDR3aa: CASHLARRGDAFF; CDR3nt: TGTGCCAGCCATTTGGCCAGACGGGGAGACGCTTTCTTT
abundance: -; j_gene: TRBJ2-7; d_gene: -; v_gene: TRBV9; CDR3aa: CASSVTPTGAYEQYF; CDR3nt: TGTGCCAGCAGCGTGACTCCCACAGGCGCCTACGAGCAGTACTTC
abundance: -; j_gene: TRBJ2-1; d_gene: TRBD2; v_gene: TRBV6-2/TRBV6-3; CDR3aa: CASSSHTSGRRYEQFF; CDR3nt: TGTGCCAGCAGTTCTCATACTAGCGGGAGAAGATATGAGCAGTTCTTC
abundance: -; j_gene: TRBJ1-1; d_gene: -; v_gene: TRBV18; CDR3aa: CASSPADTSHTEAFF; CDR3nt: TGTGCCAGCTCACCCGCAGACACATCGCACACTGAAGCTTTCTTT
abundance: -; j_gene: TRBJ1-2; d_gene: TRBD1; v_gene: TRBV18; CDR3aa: CASSRGQGASHGYTF; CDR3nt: TGTGCCAGCTCACGGGGACAGGGGGCGAGCCATGGCTACACCTTC